Presented here are 18 T cell receptor beta chains from one specimen sequenced in a study of cytomegalovirus exposure and HLA in healthy donors. PCR was performed using 60 Vbeta and 13 Jbeta primers. Generated by immunoSEQ multiplex PCR, the TCRdb table keeps only in-frame clones and is missing some. The sample comprises approximately 150,000 clones, roughly 80% of which are singletons, and less than 3.5% rests with the top ten. The sequencing input was PBMCs. The receptors originated from a woman aged 25 to 39 in good health and CMV-seronegative.

The gene calls are TRBV2 and TRBJ2-7; 8 nucleotides line up with TRBD1. The junction had 11 bases not matched to a gene; V was cut back by 7 bases and J by 0 bases. CDR1 is SNHLY and CDR2 is FYNNEI in the germline V gene. There are 16 residues in the CDR3. The CDR3 sequence: CASKPTRGQDSYEQYF. The CDR3 DNA follows: TGTGCCAGCAAACCAACCCGGGGACAGGACTCCTACGAGCAGTACTTC.

In its sample, this clone was seen once. The rearrangement links TRBV7-2 to TRBJ1-1, with TRBD1 identical over 9 bases. Per the germline V gene, CDR1 is SGHTA and CDR2 is FQGNSA. The CDR3 is made up of 14 amino acids. V was pared by 5 bases and J by 3 bases, with 4 bases of the junction left unmatched. In DNA, the CDR3 is TGTGCCAGCAGCCGGGACAGGGTTGACACTGAAGCTTTCTTT. Amino acids: CASSRDRVDTEAFF.

V is TRBV9 and J is TRBJ2-3; TRBD2 matches 8 bases. Germline CDR1 is SGDLS and CDR2 is YYNGEE. V gave up 2 bases and J gave up 3 bases; unmatched junction bases: 8. CDR3 size: 16 residues. In DNA, the CDR3 is TGTGCCAGCAGCGTCCGCGTCGGGGGGGCAACAGATACGCAGTATTTT. This codes for CASSVRVGGATDTQYF.

The table lists this clone with many counts. The chain employs TRBV30 and TRBJ1-2, with 10 bases that match TRBD1. Germline CDR1 and CDR2: GTSNPN and SVGIG (reference sequence). J lost 7 bases, V lost 5 bases, and 1 base had no gene match. The CDR3 is 11 residues long. This CDR3 reads CAWGTGAGYTF. DNA of the CDR3: TGTGCCTGGGGGACAGGGGCTGGCTACACCTTC.

Points on this clone: A much larger clonotype is one base distant, so this may be a read error. The V and J genes are TRBV21-1 and TRBJ1-1. TRBV21-1 is deemed a pseudogene. This CDR3 region has 13 residues. The chain's CDR3 is CASSFPGNTEAFF. Here the CDR3 DNA reads TGTGCCAGCAGCTTCCCCGGGAACACTGAAGCTTTCTTT.

This chain connects TRBV11-2 to TRBJ2-3, with 9 nucleotides matching TRBD2. Looked up from germline, CDR1 is SGHAT and CDR2 is FQNNGV. The CDR3 has 16 amino acids. After removal of 5 bases from V and 3 bases from J, the junction contained 9 bases not matched to a gene. CDR3 amino acids: CASSQISGGGTDTQYF. In nucleotides, the CDR3 is TGTGCCAGCAGCCAGATTAGCGGGGGTGGGACAGATACGCAGTATTTT.

The rearrangement uses TRBV7-9 and TRBJ1-3; 10 bases agree with TRBD1. Germline-derived CDR1 and CDR2 are SEHNR and FQNEAQ (reference sequence). The CDR3 has 15 amino acids. V was pared by 5 bases and J by 4 bases, with 5 bases of the junction left unmatched. The CDR3 loop is CASSPRQGAGNTIYF. The DNA of the CDR3 is TGTGCCAGCAGCCCGAGACAGGGGGCAGGAAACACCATATATTTT. Full variable domain (outside the CDR3, taken from reference TRBV7-9 and TRBJ1-3): DTGVSQNPRHKITKRGQNVTFRCDPISEHNRLYWYRQTLGQGPEFLTYFQNEAQLEKSRLLSDRFSAERPKGSFSTLEIQRTEQGDSAMYLCASSPRQGAGNTIYFGEGSWLTVV.

Only a few counts were recorded for this clone. This chain joins TRBV4-2 and TRBJ1-1, with D perhaps TRBD1 (6 bases). Trimming took off 4 bases at V and 11 bases at J, with 20 bases between the two ends. The CDR3 has 14 amino acids. Looked up from germline, CDR1 is LGHNA and CDR2 is YNFKEQ. CDR3 DNA: TGTGCCAGCAGCCCGCGGGGGGGCGGGCTGGGGGCTTTCTTT. It encodes CASSPRGGGLGAFF.

As concerns this clone: Other DNA sequences in this specimen translate into the identical CDR3. The rearrangement uses TRBV19 and TRBJ2-7, with D hard to call. The CDR3 length is 13 residues. The germline gives CDR1 LNHDA, CDR2 SQIVND (reference sequence). Trimming took 1 base from V and 0 from J, leaving 4 bases between them. Here the CDR3 reads CASSIGPSYEQYF. The CDR3, as DNA: TGTGCCAGTAGTATAGGGCCCTCCTACGAGCAGTACTTC.

The CDR3 here is CASSLGPSDQETQYF. CDR3 nucleotide sequence: TGCGCCAGCAGCTTGGGTCCTAGCGACCAAGAGACCCAGTACTTC. The J gene is TRBJ2-5, the V gene TRBV5-1, with a possible D match to TRBD2 (6 bases). The ends were cut back, 0 bases at V and 0 bases at J, with 9 bases in the middle. Germline values: CDR1 SGHRS, CDR2 YFSETQ. CDR3 size: 15 residues.

This clone came up once. At one boundary the junction diverges from the germline segment, which might be a read error. Other DNA sequences from this sample encode an identical CDR3 as well. The chain joins TRBV7-9 to TRBJ1-1, with D perhaps TRBD1 (6 bases). CDR3 length: 14 amino acids. Germline V gives CDR1 SEHNR, CDR2 FQNEAQ (reference sequence). The CDR3 bases are TGTGCCAGCAGCCCGCGACAGGAGAACACCGAAGCTTTCTTT. Amino acids: CASSPRQENTEAFF.

The chain is built from TRBV18 and TRBJ2-7; 7 bases fit TRBD1. V lost 4 bases, J lost 3 bases, and 6 bases stayed unmatched. In germline, CDR1 is KGHSH, CDR2 LQKENI. This CDR3 is built from 14 residues. CDR3 nucleotide sequence: TGTGCCAGCTCACGTTCAGGACAGGACTACGAGCAGTACTTC. Translated: CASSRSGQDYEQYF.

Remarks on this clone: Germline and junction disagree at one end, which may indicate a read error. Other nucleotide sequences in the sample specify the same CDR3. The chain is built from TRBV30 and TRBJ1-5; 9 nucleotides line up with TRBD1. The CDR3 totals 16 residues. Germline assignment: CDR1 GTSNPN and CDR2 SVGIG (reference sequence). The CDR3 region is CAWSVYRGRLNQPQHF. The CDR3 DNA sequence: TGTGCTTGGAGTGTATACAGGGGGCGCCTCAATCAGCCCCAGCATTTT.

The chain is built from TRBV30 and TRBJ1-6; D remains unclear. This CDR3 is 14 amino acids long. V was cut by 0 bases and J by 7 bases, with 10 bases left in between. CDR1 is GTSNPN, CDR2 SVGIG, per germline (reference sequence). CDR3 sequence reads: CAWSVNRENSPLHF. CDR3 DNA: TGTGCCTGGAGTGTAAATAGGGAGAATTCACCCCTCCACTTT.

V and J are TRBV5-4 and TRBJ2-7, with TRBD2 as a possible D gene (6 bases). Germline-derived CDR1 and CDR2 are SGHNT and YYREEE (reference sequence). Trimming shortened V by 4 bases and J by 3 bases, and 17 bases separated the two germline ends. This CDR3 region has 15 residues. The CDR3 region is CASSPGTGVDYEQYF. In nucleotides, the CDR3 is TGTGCCAGCAGCCCAGGGACGGGAGTCGACTACGAGCAGTACTTC.

The chain is built from TRBV5-1 and TRBJ2-5; 7 bases are shared with TRBD2. The J call is in doubt because the DNA end fits TRBJ2-7 better. Germline V lookup: CDR1 SGHRS, CDR2 YFSETQ. The CDR3 runs 14 residues. CDR3 DNA: TGCGCCAGCAGCTTGTGGGGGGGAGCCTACGAGCAGTACTTC. This codes for CASSLWGGAYEQYF.

V is TRBV7-9 and J is TRBJ2-3; tentatively, D is TRBD1 (6 bases). Germline-derived CDR1 and CDR2 are SEHNR and FQNEAQ (reference sequence). This CDR3 has 13 residues. Trimming pared 5 bases from V and 6 bases from J, leaving 12 bases between. This CDR3 reads CASSRTEADTQYF. For the CDR3, the DNA is TGTGCCAGCAGCCGGACAGAAGCCGATACGCAGTATTTT.

V usage is TRBV7-9 and J usage is TRBJ1-1; D gene unclear. Trimming pared 1 base from V and 2 bases from J, leaving 8 bases between. The CDR3 is 14 residues long. Germline assignment: CDR1 SEHNR and CDR2 FQNEAQ (reference sequence). The CDR3 DNA sequence: TGTGCCAGCAGCTTAGATTCGGGAAACACTGAAGCTTTCTTT. Amino acids: CASSLDSGNTEAFF.